This TCR beta chain came from a study of blood T cell repertoires in COVID-19. Looking at the study overall: Samples representing acute and convalescent COVID-19 were sourced from the United States, Italy and Spain.

TCRdb's copy holds only in-frame clones and misses some; the assay was immunoSEQ multiplex PCR. The repertoire has roughly 280,000 clones, 86% of them found once; the top ten carry 3.6%. The clonotype was recovered from a man aged 18 to 30 with active or convalescent COVID-19. Source material: peripheral blood.

CDR3 amino acids: CASSKTGEGEQFF. The CDR3 DNA is TGTGCCAGCAGTAAAACAGGGGAAGGTGAGCAGTTCTTC. The genes are TRBV6-2 or TRBV6-3 and TRBJ2-1; 7 bases line up with TRBD1. The CDR3 sequence is 13 residues long. Trimming cost V 5 bases and J 9 bases; bases outside gene matches: 7. Germline CDR1 and CDR2: MNHEY and SVGEGT.